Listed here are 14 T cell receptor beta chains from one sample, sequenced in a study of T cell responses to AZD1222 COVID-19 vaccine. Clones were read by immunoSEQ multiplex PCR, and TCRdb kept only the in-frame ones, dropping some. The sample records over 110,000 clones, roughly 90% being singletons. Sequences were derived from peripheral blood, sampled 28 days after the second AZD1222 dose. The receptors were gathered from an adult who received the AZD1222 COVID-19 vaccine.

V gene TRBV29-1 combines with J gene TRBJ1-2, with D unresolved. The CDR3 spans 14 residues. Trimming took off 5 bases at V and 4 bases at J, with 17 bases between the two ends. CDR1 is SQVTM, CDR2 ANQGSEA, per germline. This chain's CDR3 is CSVSPGDGSYGYTF. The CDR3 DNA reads TGCAGCGTTAGCCCCGGTGACGGCAGCTATGGCTACACCTTC.

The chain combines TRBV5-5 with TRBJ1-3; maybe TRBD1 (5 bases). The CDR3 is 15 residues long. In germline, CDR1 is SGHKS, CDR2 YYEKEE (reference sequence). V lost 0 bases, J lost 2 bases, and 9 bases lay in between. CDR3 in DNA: TGTGCCAGCAGCTTGGGCCAGGGAACTGGAAACACCATATATTTT. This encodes CASSLGQGTGNTIYF.

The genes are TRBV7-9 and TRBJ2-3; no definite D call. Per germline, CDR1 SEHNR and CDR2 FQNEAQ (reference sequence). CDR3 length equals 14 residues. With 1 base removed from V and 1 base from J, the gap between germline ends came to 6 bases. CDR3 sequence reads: CASSLDRGTDTQYF. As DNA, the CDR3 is TGTGCCAGCAGCTTAGATAGGGGCACAGATACGCAGTATTTT.

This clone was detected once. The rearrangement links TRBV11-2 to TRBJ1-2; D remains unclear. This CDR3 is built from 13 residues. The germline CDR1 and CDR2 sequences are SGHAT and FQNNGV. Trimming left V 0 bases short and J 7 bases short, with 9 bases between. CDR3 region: CASSLDGIGGYTF. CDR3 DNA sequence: TGTGCCAGCAGCTTAGATGGTATCGGTGGCTACACCTTC. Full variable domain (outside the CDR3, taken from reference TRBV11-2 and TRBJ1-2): EAGVAQSPRYKIIEKRQSVAFWCNPISGHATLYWYQQILGQGPKLLIQFQNNGVVDDSQLPKDRFSAERLKGVDSTLKIQPAKLEDSAVYLCASSLDGIGGYTFGSGTRLTVV.

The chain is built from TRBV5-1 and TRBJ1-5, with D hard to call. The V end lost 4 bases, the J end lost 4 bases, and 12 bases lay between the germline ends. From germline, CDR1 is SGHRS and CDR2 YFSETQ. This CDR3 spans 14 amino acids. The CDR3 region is CASSPGSGNQPQHF. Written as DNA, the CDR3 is TGCGCCAGCAGCCCGGGGTCGGGGAATCAGCCCCAGCATTTT. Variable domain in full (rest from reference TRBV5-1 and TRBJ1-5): KAGVTQTPRYLIKTRGQQVTLSCSPISGHRSVSWYQQTPGQGLQFLFEYFSETQRNKGNFPGRFSGRQFSNSRSEMNVSTLELGDSALYLCASSPGSGNQPQHFGDGTRLSIL.

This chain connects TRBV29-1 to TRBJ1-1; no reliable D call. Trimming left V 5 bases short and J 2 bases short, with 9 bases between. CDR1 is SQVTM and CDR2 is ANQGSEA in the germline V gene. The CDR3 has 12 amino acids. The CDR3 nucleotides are TGCAGCGTTCCTCCGGGTAACACTGAAGCTTTCTTT. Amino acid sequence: CSVPPGNTEAFF.

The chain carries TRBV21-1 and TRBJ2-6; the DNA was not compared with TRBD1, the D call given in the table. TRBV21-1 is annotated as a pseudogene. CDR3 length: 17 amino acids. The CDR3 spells CASSNHRGLSGANVLTF. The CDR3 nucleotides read TGTGCCAGCAGCAATCACAGGGGTCTCTCTGGGGCCAACGTCCTGACTTTC.

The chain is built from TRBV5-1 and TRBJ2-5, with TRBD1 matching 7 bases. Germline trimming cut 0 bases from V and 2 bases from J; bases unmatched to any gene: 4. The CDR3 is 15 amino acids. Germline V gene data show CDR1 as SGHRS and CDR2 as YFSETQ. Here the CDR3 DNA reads TGCGCCAGCAGCTTGGCGGGCAGGGGGCAAGAGACCCAGTACTTC. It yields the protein CASSLAGRGQETQYF.

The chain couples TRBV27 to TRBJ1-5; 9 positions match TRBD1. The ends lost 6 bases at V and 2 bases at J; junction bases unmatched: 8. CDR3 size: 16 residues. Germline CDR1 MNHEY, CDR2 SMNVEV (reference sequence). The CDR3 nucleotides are TGTGCCAGCAGCTGGACAGGGGCCTTCGGCAATCAGCCCCAGCATTTT. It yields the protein CASSWTGAFGNQPQHF.

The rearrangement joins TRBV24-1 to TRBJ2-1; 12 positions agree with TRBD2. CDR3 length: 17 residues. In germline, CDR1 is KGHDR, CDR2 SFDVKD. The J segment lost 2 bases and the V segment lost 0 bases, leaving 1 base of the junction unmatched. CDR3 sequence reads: CATSDLPSGGAYNEQFF. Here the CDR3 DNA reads TGTGCCACCAGTGATTTGCCTAGCGGGGGGGCCTACAATGAGCAGTTCTTC.

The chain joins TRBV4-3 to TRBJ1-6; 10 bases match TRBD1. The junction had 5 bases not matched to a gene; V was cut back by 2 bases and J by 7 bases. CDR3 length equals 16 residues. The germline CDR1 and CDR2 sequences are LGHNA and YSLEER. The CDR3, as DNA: TGCGCCAGCAGCCAAACGACAGGGGGCGGGAATTCACCCCTCCACTTT. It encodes CASSQTTGGGNSPLHF.

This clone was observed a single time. CDR3 sequence reads: CASRTGTANTEAFF. The CDR3 coding sequence is TGTGCCAGTAGGACCGGGACAGCTAACACTGAAGCTTTCTTT. This chain links TRBV19 with TRBJ1-1, with TRBD1 matching over 7 bases. Germline lookup yields CDR1 LNHDA and CDR2 SQIVND (reference sequence). The CDR3 sequence is 14 residues long. Trimming at V came to 6 bases and at J to 2 bases, leaving 6 bases not matched to a gene.

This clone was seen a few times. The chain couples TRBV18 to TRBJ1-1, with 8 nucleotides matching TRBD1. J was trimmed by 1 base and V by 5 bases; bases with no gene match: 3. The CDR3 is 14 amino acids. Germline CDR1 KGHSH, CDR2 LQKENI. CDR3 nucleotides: TGTGCCAGCTCATTGGGACAGGCGAACACTGAAGCTTTCTTT. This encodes CASSLGQANTEAFF.

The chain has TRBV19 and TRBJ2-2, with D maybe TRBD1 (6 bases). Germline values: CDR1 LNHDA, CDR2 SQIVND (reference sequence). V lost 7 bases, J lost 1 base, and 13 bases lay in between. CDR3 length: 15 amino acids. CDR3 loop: CASTVRQVNTGELFF. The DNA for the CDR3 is TGTGCCAGTACTGTCCGACAGGTGAACACCGGGGAGCTGTTTTTT.